This T cell receptor (beta chain) was recorded in a study of T-cell reconstitution after alpha-beta-depleted transplantation in children. Points from the study as a whole: After one year, T-cell counts and TCRbeta diversity mostly came from new T cells. Reportedly, alpha-beta T cells present about two months post-transplant originated from several hundred expanded clones of graft origin.

The sample holds a few counts of this clonotype. Its antigen is undetermined. The TCRbeta library incorporated unique molecular identifiers. From the PCR reads, TCRdb called clonotypes with MiXCR, one entry per CDR3 protein. The table records 250,000 to 400,000 distinct CDR3 sequences, about a quarter of them present only once. Germline V gives CDR1 SQVTM, CDR2 ANQGSEA. The CDR3 is 13 residues long. Between the trimmed V and J ends, which lost 4 bases and 1 base, there was a span of 10 bases. V is TRBV29-1 and J is TRBJ1-1; D possibly corresponds to TRBD1 (5 bases). The source material was PBMCs, mostly from graft donor cells, sampled 180 days after TCRalphabeta/CD19-depleted stem cell transplant. This clonotype originated in a male patient under 18 who had a stem cell transplant for acute lymphoblastic leukemia, so the T cells may come from the graft donor. In DNA, the CDR3 is TGCAGCGTTGTGGACACGAGGAACACTGAAGCTTTCTTT. Amino acid sequence: CSVVDTRNTEAFF.